Each of the 6 T cell receptor beta chains below was sequenced from the same sample in a study of blood T cells in healthy people across ages (dated by TCRdb to about 2015). Libraries were built with 5' RACE. The instrument was an Illumina HiSeq 2500. A second PCR of about 6 to 12 cycles was performed with a sample-barcoded 5' primer and a J-beta primer mix. TCRdb ran its own pipeline on the public reads, namely fastp trimming at Q25 and MiXCR clone calling, and kept in-frame beta chains. Every distinct CDR3 protein forms one entry, paired with its most common genes and DNA. This sample holds about a million distinct CDR3 sequences; about two fifths were observed only once. The top ten clones comprise approximately 14% of the sample. Sequenced material: blood. The receptors shown here come from a man younger than 35 in good health.

This clonotype was detected only once. This chain links TRBV29-1 with TRBJ1-2; 10 positions match TRBD1. This CDR3 contains 16 residues. Germline V gene sequence: CDR1 SQVTM, CDR2 ANQGSEA. The junction had 13 bases not matched to a gene; V was cut back by 6 bases and J by 3 bases. CDR3 sequence reads: CSVVETGGFSHYGYTF. Written as DNA, the CDR3 is TGCAGCGTGGTAGAGACAGGGGGCTTTTCCCACTATGGCTACACCTTC.

This clonotype was seen a few times. The V and J genes are TRBV6-5 and TRBJ2-1; D is possibly TRBD2 (5 bases). The V gene lost 7 bases and the J gene lost 1 base, with 17 bases spanning the gap. The germline V gene encodes CDR1 MNHEY and CDR2 SVGAGI. This CDR3 is built from 16 residues. This chain's CDR3 is CASTKADSLSYNEQFF. The CDR3 nucleotides read TGTGCCAGCACCAAGGCGGACTCCTTATCCTACAATGAGCAGTTCTTC.

This clonotype was seen only a few times. V is TRBV20-1 and J is TRBJ2-3; 8 positions agree with TRBD2. The CDR3 extends over 19 amino acids. Germline V gene lookup returns CDR1 DFQATT and CDR2 SNEGSKA (reference sequence). J was trimmed by 0 bases and V by 0 bases; bases with no gene match: 14. The CDR3 DNA reads TGCAGTGCTAGAGATAGTCTCGCGGGGGGTTACTCTAGCACAGATACGCAGTATTTT. Amino acid sequence: CSARDSLAGGYSSTDTQYF.

V gene TRBV11-2 combines with J gene TRBJ1-2; D is unresolved. The CDR3 has 13 residues. Between the trimmed V and J ends, which lost 1 base and 13 bases, there was a span of 16 bases. Per germline, CDR1 SGHAT and CDR2 FQNNGV. Written as DNA, the CDR3 is TGTGCCAGCAGCTTAGGGAGGGCAGAGGAGCGCACCTTC. Translated, it gives CASSLGRAEERTF.

Only a few counts were recorded for this clonotype. The CDR3 reads CASSLVTGGNEQYF. DNA for the CDR3: TGCGCCAGCAGCTTAGTGACAGGGGGAAACGAGCAGTACTTC. This rearrangement joins TRBV5-1 to TRBJ2-7; 9 bases map to TRBD1. Germline assignment: CDR1 SGHRS and CDR2 YFSETQ. This CDR3 has 14 amino acids. V dropped 2 bases and J dropped 5; count of bases not matched to a gene: 5.

Concerning this clonotype itself: The junction shows a germline mismatch at one end, possibly a read error. CDR3 bases: TGCAGTGCTAGGAAGATTACGGGGGGCCCCACACATACGCAGTATTTT. Translation: CSARKITGGPTHTQYF. The chain has TRBV20-1 and TRBJ2-3; D is perhaps TRBD2 (7 bases). Per germline, CDR1 DFQATT and CDR2 SNEGSKA (reference sequence). There are 16 residues in the CDR3.